These T cell receptor beta chains were read from a single sample in a study of T cell repertoires in cytomegalovirus infection. One entry per CDR3 protein, called by TCRdb with MiXCR from the reads. The sample lists about 680,000 distinct CDR3 sequences; 20% to 30% were seen once. Sequencing was done on a sample of CD8+ T cells from PBMCs. These receptors originate from a human donor in good health (CMV status not recorded). Some clones in this sample may be carry-over from other donors' samples. The CDR3 runs from the conserved cysteine through the conserved F or W. D genes are given only for firm matches. Some rows have no size entry. The others give once, few or many, or a class for an expanded clone.

CDR3: CASSPGWGAVNEQFF
DNA: TGCGCCAGCAGCCCTGGCTGGGGGGCGGTGAATGAGCAGTTCTTC
J: TRBJ2-1
size: NA
V: TRBV5-1
D: NA

CDR3: CASSLGEKLFF
DNA: TGTGCCAGCAGCTTAGGCGAAAAACTGTTTTTT
J: TRBJ1-4
size: many
V: TRBV12-3/TRBV12-4
D: NA

CDR3: CASSERGSTDTQYF
DNA: TGTGCCAGCAGTGAACGGGGGAGCACAGATACGCAGTATTTT
J: TRBJ2-3
size: few
V: TRBV2
D: NA

CDR3: CASTQPGGQVSPLHF
DNA: TGTGCCAGCACCCAACCTGGGGGGCAGGTTTCACCCCTCCACTTT
J: TRBJ1-6
size: few
V: TRBV28
D: NA

CDR3: CASSYPTEATGSTDTQYF
DNA: TGTGCCAGCAGTTACCCCACCGAAGCCACAGGGAGCACAGATACGCAGTATTTT
J: TRBJ2-3
size: NA
V: TRBV6-2/TRBV6-3
D: NA

CDR3: CSVILAGGPNEQFF
DNA: TGCAGCGTCATACTAGCGGGGGGGCCGAATGAGCAGTTCTTC
J: TRBJ2-1
size: NA
V: TRBV29-1
D: TRBD2

CDR3: CASSLGLGWEKLFF
DNA: TGTGCCAGCAGTTTAGGGTTGGGTTGGGAAAAACTGTTTTTT
J: TRBJ1-4
size: NA
V: TRBV28
D: NA

CDR3: CASRPRSNQPQHF
DNA: TGTGCCAGCAGGCCACGGAGCAATCAGCCCCAGCATTTT
J: TRBJ1-5
size: NA
V: TRBV2
D: NA

CDR3: CSAREKVKALNTEAFF
DNA: TGCAGTGCTAGAGAGAAGGTTAAAGCCCTTAACACTGAAGCTTTCTTT
J: TRBJ1-1
size: few
V: TRBV20-1
D: NA

CDR3: CSTRSGGRSAYNEQFF
DNA: TGCAGCACTAGATCGGGGGGGCGGTCAGCGTACAATGAGCAGTTCTTC
J: TRBJ2-1
size: NA
V: TRBV29-1
D: TRBD2

CDR3: CASSQHILAGGMSYEQYF
DNA: TGCGCCAGCAGCCAACACATTCTAGCGGGGGGAATGTCCTACGAGCAGTACTTC
J: TRBJ2-7
size: NA
V: TRBV4-3
D: TRBD2

CDR3: CADYVRGGYTF
DNA: TGTGCCGACTATGTCCGGGGTGGCTACACCTTC
J: TRBJ1-2
size: few
V: TRBV2
D: NA

CDR3: CAIRKMTSGTANEQFF
DNA: TGTGCCATCAGAAAAATGACTAGCGGGACAGCCAATGAGCAGTTCTTC
J: TRBJ2-1
size: NA
V: TRBV10-3
D: TRBD2

CDR3: CASSQGRGHYNEQFF
DNA: TGTGCCAGCAGCCAAGGGAGGGGCCACTACAATGAGCAGTTCTTC
J: TRBJ2-1
size: many
V: TRBV14
D: NA

CDR3: CASSYTGAYTEAFF
DNA: TGTGCCAGCAGTTACACGGGTGCGTACACTGAAGCTTTCTTT
J: TRBJ1-1
size: NA
V: TRBV6-6
D: NA

CDR3: CASSYPGGQGTFETQYF
DNA: TGTGCCAGCAGTTACCCGGGGGGGCAGGGAACGTTTGAGACCCAGTACTTC
J: TRBJ2-5
size: NA
V: TRBV6-5
D: TRBD2

CDR3: CASSTAGGAGRGYTF
DNA: TGTGCCAGTAGTACCGCAGGGGGCGCCGGTCGTGGCTACACCTTC
J: TRBJ1-2
size: few
V: TRBV19
D: TRBD1

CDR3: CASSLQLVAGEQFF
DNA: TGTGCCAGCAGCTTACAGCTGGTAGCGGGCGAGCAGTTCTTC
J: TRBJ2-1
size: many
V: TRBV7-2
D: TRBD2

CDR3: CSTPSEPTNEKLFF
DNA: TGCAGTACCCCATCAGAGCCAACTAATGAAAAACTGTTTTTT
J: TRBJ1-4
size: NA
V: TRBV20-1
D: NA

CDR3: CASSLGSGAGQPQHF
DNA: TGTGCCAGCAGCTTAGGTTCAGGGGCAGGGCAGCCCCAGCATTTT
J: TRBJ1-5
size: NA
V: TRBV7-6
D: NA

CDR3: CSVQKGEMNTEAFF
DNA: TGCAGCGTTCAGAAGGGTGAGATGAACACTGAAGCTTTCTTT
J: TRBJ1-1
size: NA
V: TRBV29-1
D: NA

CDR3: CSASLRGLGSYDEQFF
DNA: TGCAGTGCTAGCTTAAGGGGGTTGGGCTCCTACGATGAGCAGTTCTTC
J: TRBJ2-1
size: NA
V: TRBV20-1
D: NA

CDR3: CASSRDFISTDTQYF
DNA: TGTGCCAGCAGCAGGGACTTCATAAGCACAGATACGCAGTATTTT
J: TRBJ2-3
size: few
V: TRBV5-6
D: NA

CDR3: CASSQTAHLSNEQFF
DNA: TGTGCCAGCTCCCAAACGGCTCACTTGTCGAATGAGCAGTTCTTC
J: TRBJ2-1
size: NA
V: TRBV28
D: NA

CDR3: CSVETRPRQAFF
DNA: TGCAGCGTTGAAACCAGGCCAAGACAAGCTTTCTTT
J: TRBJ1-1
size: few
V: TRBV29-1
D: NA

CDR3: CASSQGPLGVGDTQYF
DNA: TGCGCCAGCAGCCAAGGACCGTTGGGTGTAGGAGATACGCAGTATTTT
J: TRBJ2-3
size: few
V: TRBV4-1
D: NA

CDR3: CASSLGVGNEAFF
DNA: TGTGCCAGCAGCTTAGGCGTAGGAAATGAAGCTTTCTTT
J: TRBJ1-1
size: NA
V: TRBV7-6
D: NA

CDR3: CSVGMKNIQYF
DNA: TGCAGCGTTGGCATGAAAAACATTCAGTACTTC
J: TRBJ2-4
size: NA
V: TRBV29-1
D: NA

CDR3: CASSLAPGQGAGANVLTF
DNA: TGTGCCAGCAGCCTAGCTCCGGGACAGGGGGCTGGGGCCAACGTCCTGACTTTC
J: TRBJ2-6
size: NA
V: TRBV13
D: TRBD1

CDR3: CASSFDRVSGNTIYF
DNA: TGTGCCAGCAGCTTCGACAGGGTGTCTGGAAACACCATATATTTT
J: TRBJ1-3
size: few
V: TRBV7-2
D: TRBD1

CDR3: CASTSGGSYIAGANVLTF
DNA: TGTGCCAGCACTAGCGGGGGGAGCTATATTGCTGGGGCCAACGTCCTGACTTTC
J: TRBJ2-6
size: few
V: TRBV6-5
D: TRBD2

CDR3: CSTPDGDTNTGELFF
DNA: TGCAGCACCCCGGACGGGGACACGAACACCGGGGAGCTGTTTTTT
J: TRBJ2-2
size: NA
V: TRBV29-1
D: NA

CDR3: CASSSAEGSQPQHF
DNA: TGTGCCAGCAGCTCGGCAGAAGGGAGTCAGCCCCAGCATTTT
J: TRBJ1-5
size: NA
V: TRBV7-9
D: NA

CDR3: CASSVEAKNIQYF
DNA: TGCGCCAGCAGTGTAGAAGCCAAAAACATTCAGTACTTC
J: TRBJ2-4
size: few
V: TRBV23-1
D: NA

CDR3: CASSWQTGELFF
DNA: TGTGCCAGCAGTTGGCAAACCGGGGAGCTGTTTTTT
J: TRBJ2-2
size: NA
V: TRBV12-3/TRBV12-4
D: NA

CDR3: CASSYSVGSGANVLTF
DNA: TGTGCCAGCAGTTACTCGGTCGGGTCCGGGGCCAACGTCCTGACTTTC
J: TRBJ2-6
size: few
V: TRBV6-2/TRBV6-3
D: NA

CDR3: CSARAPPSGLYEQYF
DNA: TGCAGTGCTAGAGCCCCTCCTAGCGGACTTTACGAGCAGTACTTC
J: TRBJ2-7
size: many
V: TRBV20-1
D: TRBD2

CDR3: CASSSRGAYRGGTDTQYF
DNA: TGTGCCAGCAGCTCAAGGGGCGCCTACCGGGGCGGCACAGATACGCAGTATTTT
J: TRBJ2-3
size: few
V: TRBV7-9
D: NA

CDR3: CASSEYWILAGEKLFF
DNA: TGTGCCAGCAGTGAATATTGGATACTAGCGGGTGAAAAACTGTTTTTT
J: TRBJ1-4
size: NA
V: TRBV25-1
D: NA

CDR3: CSVEDRYHSGANVLTF
DNA: TGCAGCGTTGAAGATCGGTATCACTCTGGGGCCAACGTCCTGACTTTC
J: TRBJ2-6
size: NA
V: TRBV29-1
D: NA

CDR3: CASSPEPTEAFF
DNA: TGTGCCAGCAGCCCTGAGCCGACTGAAGCTTTCTTT
J: TRBJ1-1
size: many
V: TRBV7-6
D: NA

CDR3: CASSLGGMGFPGNTIYF
DNA: TGTGCCAGCAGCTTAGGAGGCATGGGTTTCCCTGGAAACACCATATATTTT
J: TRBJ1-3
size: few
V: TRBV7-6
D: NA

CDR3: CSATSGGVTGELFF
DNA: TGCAGCGCAACTAGCGGGGGAGTCACCGGGGAGCTGTTTTTT
J: TRBJ2-2
size: few
V: TRBV29-1
D: TRBD2

CDR3: CATSWEGYEQYF
DNA: TGTGCCACCAGTTGGGAGGGCTACGAGCAGTACTTC
J: TRBJ2-7
size: many
V: TRBV6-1
D: TRBD2

CDR3: CATGTGRHNEQFF
DNA: TGTGCCACAGGGACGGGGCGCCACAATGAGCAGTTCTTC
J: TRBJ2-1
size: few
V: TRBV28
D: NA

CDR3: CASSPLPGHYTGELFF
DNA: TGTGCCAGCAGCCCGTTGCCGGGCCATTACACCGGGGAGCTGTTTTTT
J: TRBJ2-2
size: NA
V: TRBV7-3
D: NA